The 18 T cell receptor beta chains below come from one sample, sequenced in a study of blood T cell repertoires in COVID-19. TCRdb's table, derived via immunoSEQ multiplex PCR, lists solely in-frame clones and lacks some. This sample carries tens of thousands of clones, around four fifths of them seen once, and the ten largest clones take 2.5%. Sequencing was done on a sample of peripheral blood. These receptors were taken from a man older than 75 with active or convalescent COVID-19.

The genes are TRBV4-3 and TRBJ2-3; 7 nucleotides match TRBD1. CDR1 is LGHNA, CDR2 YSLEER, per germline. J was trimmed by 1 base and V by 4 bases; bases with no gene match: 11. CDR3 length: 17 amino acids. Here the CDR3 reads CASSLSFSDRGTDTQYF. CDR3 DNA sequence: TGCGCCAGCAGCCTCTCGTTCAGCGACAGGGGCACAGATACGCAGTATTTT.

This clone was recorded a few times. In DNA, the CDR3 is TGTGCCACCAGTGAGGGGGGACAGGGGTTAGGCTACAATGAGCAGTTCTTC. This translates into CATSEGGQGLGYNEQFF. V is TRBV24-1 and J is TRBJ2-1; 10 positions match TRBD1. V was pared by 4 bases and J by 3 bases, with 8 bases of the junction left unmatched. The CDR3 spans 17 residues. Germline V gene data show CDR1 as KGHDR and CDR2 as SFDVKD.

This rearrangement joins TRBV18 to TRBJ1-5, with D hard to call. V lost 2 bases, J lost 2 bases, and 4 bases lay in between. The CDR3 consists of 13 residues. From germline, CDR1 is KGHSH and CDR2 LQKENI. The CDR3 reads CASSPRGNQPQHF. The CDR3 DNA reads as TGTGCCAGCTCACCAAGAGGCAATCAGCCCCAGCATTTT.

The chain joins TRBV6-5 to TRBJ1-4, with D unclear. Trimming pared 6 bases from V and 0 bases from J, leaving 11 bases between. The CDR3 runs 15 residues. Germline-derived CDR1 and CDR2 are MNHEY and SVGAGI. The CDR3 loop reads CASRGQITTNEKLFF. Here the CDR3 DNA reads TGTGCCAGCAGGGGCCAAATCACAACTAATGAAAAACTGTTTTTT.

The chain has TRBV6-6 and TRBJ1-2, with 7 positions matching TRBD1. The CDR3 length is 13 residues. Trimming at V came to 6 bases and at J to 2 bases, leaving 3 bases not matched to a gene. CDR1 and CDR2 from the germline V gene are MNHNY and SVGAGI (reference sequence). The DNA of the CDR3 is TGTGCCAGCAGACAACAGGGGAACTATGGCTACACCTTC. Translated: CASRQQGNYGYTF.

The chain carries TRBV11-2 and TRBJ2-7; D perhaps matches TRBD2 (6 bases). From germline, CDR1 is SGHAT and CDR2 FQNNGV. The CDR3 extends over 14 amino acids. V was pared by 4 bases and J by 0 bases, with 10 bases between. For the CDR3, the DNA is TGTGCCAGCAGCTCCGGGACTGCCTCCTACGAGCAGTACTTC. It is translated as CASSSGTASYEQYF.

The chain carries TRBV7-2 and TRBJ1-6, with a tentative D call TRBD1 (5 bases). CDR1 and CDR2 (germline): SGHTA, FQGNSA. Between the trimmed V and J ends, which lost 3 bases and 6 bases, there was a span of 12 bases. There are 15 residues in the CDR3. As DNA, the CDR3 is TGTGCCAGCAGCTTCACGGGGGGGGTTAATTCACCCCTCCACTTT. It codes for CASSFTGGVNSPLHF.

The chain has TRBV5-1 and TRBJ2-5; D is possibly TRBD1 (5 bases). Trimming cost V 4 bases and J 5 bases, with 15 bases left between them. Germline CDR1 SGHRS, CDR2 YFSETQ. CDR3 length equals 14 residues. The CDR3 here is CASSTTQGVETQYF. For the CDR3, the DNA is TGCGCCAGCAGCACAACGCAGGGCGTCGAGACCCAGTACTTC.

The chain links TRBV7-6 to TRBJ2-2; TRBD1 is a possible D gene (6 bases). The germline CDR1 and CDR2 sequences are SGHVS and FNYEAQ. The CDR3 spans 16 residues. The V gene lost 5 bases and the J gene lost 1 base, with 14 bases spanning the gap. CDR3: CASSQTGILNTGELFF. For the CDR3, the DNA is TGTGCCAGCAGCCAAACAGGGATACTGAACACCGGGGAGCTGTTTTTT.

J is TRBJ2-5 and V is TRBV9; 14 bases agree with TRBD2. V shed 3 bases, J shed 1 base, and the junction held 2 bases outside the gene matches. The CDR3 runs 16 residues. The germline V gene encodes CDR1 SGDLS and CDR2 YYNGEE. The DNA for the CDR3 is TGTGCCAGCAGCGCCGGACTAGCGGGAGGCCAAGAGACCCAGTACTTC. Protein product: CASSAGLAGGQETQYF. The complete variable domain, with remaining parts taken from reference TRBV9 and TRBJ2-5, reads DSGVTQTPKHLITATGQRVTLRCSPRSGDLSVYWYQQSLDQGLQFLIQYYNGEERAKGNILERFSAQQFPDLHSELNLSSLELGDSALYFCASSAGLAGGQETQYFGPGTRLLVL.

The chain links TRBV27 to TRBJ1-6, with TRBD1 matching over 7 bases. The V and J ends lost 6 bases and 4 bases, in that order; junction bases with no gene match: 6. Germline V lookup: CDR1 MNHEY, CDR2 SMNVEV (reference sequence). The CDR3 length is 15 residues. Here the CDR3 reads CASSPGDRYNSPLHF. As DNA, the CDR3 is TGTGCCAGCAGCCCAGGGGACAGATATAATTCACCCCTCCACTTT.

The chain recombines TRBV11-2 with TRBJ2-2, with 12 positions matching TRBD2. CDR3 length equals 19 residues. V lost 5 bases to trimming and J lost 4 bases; unmatched junction nucleotides: 14. CDR1 and CDR2 (germline): SGHAT, FQNNGV. The CDR3 region is CASSPLWGSTSGSTGELFF. CDR3 bases: TGTGCCAGCAGCCCACTATGGGGTTCGACTAGCGGGAGCACCGGGGAGCTGTTTTTT.

The rearrangement uses TRBV6-6 and TRBJ1-5; 12 nucleotides align to TRBD1. This CDR3 has 16 residues. The V gene's germline CDR1 is MNHNY and CDR2 SVGAGI (reference sequence). V lost 5 bases and J lost 5; bases outside the gene matches: 7. CDR3 residues: CASSTERDRGHQPQHF. The CDR3 DNA reads as TGTGCCAGCAGTACCGAACGGGACAGGGGGCATCAGCCCCAGCATTTT.

The chain recombines TRBV18 with TRBJ2-5; possibly TRBD2 for D (6 bases). CDR1 and CDR2 (germline): KGHSH, LQKENI. CDR3 length: 15 amino acids. Trimming took off 4 bases at V and 5 bases at J, with 17 bases between the two ends. CDR3 sequence (DNA): TGTGCCAGCTCACAAACTGGGACTGCCTTTGAGACCCAGTACTTC. Its protein product is CASSQTGTAFETQYF.

This clone was detected once. At one of its ends the junction is not consistent with the germline gene, which may arise from a read error. The chain combines TRBV4-1 with TRBJ2-7, with D possibly being TRBD1 (5 bases). Germline-derived CDR1 and CDR2 are MGHRA and YSYEKL. The CDR3 totals 15 residues. CDR3 loop: CASSQEPLTGQLRYF. The DNA for the CDR3 is TGCGCCAGCAGCCAAGAGCCCCTAACAGGACAATTGCGGTATTTC.

CDR3: CASSLDRDYEQYF. CDR3 DNA: TGCGCCAGCAGCTTGGACAGGGACTACGAGCAGTACTTC. The J gene is TRBJ2-7, the V gene TRBV5-1; D is perhaps TRBD1 (6 bases). Trimming cost V 0 bases and J 3 bases, with 7 bases left between them. Germline V gene data show CDR1 as SGHRS and CDR2 as YFSETQ. The CDR3 contains 13 residues.

The chain recombines TRBV7-6 with TRBJ2-3; 8 nucleotides agree with TRBD2. The CDR3 runs 17 residues. Germline CDR1 is SGHVS and CDR2 is FNYEAQ. V shed 1 base, J shed 8 bases, and the junction held 14 bases outside the gene matches. The CDR3 DNA follows: TGTGCCAGCAGCTTAGTTGCCGGGAGGGCCCCCGGGGGTACGCAGTATTTT. It encodes CASSLVAGRAPGGTQYF.

The chain has TRBV11-2 and TRBJ1-1; D perhaps matches TRBD1 (5 bases). The CDR3 runs to 13 residues. Germline V gene lookup returns CDR1 SGHAT and CDR2 FQNNGV. Trimming pared 6 bases from V and 1 base from J, leaving 9 bases between. CDR3 residues: CASSLQANTEAFF. The CDR3 nucleotides read TGTGCCAGCAGTTTACAGGCGAACACTGAAGCTTTCTTT. The whole variable domain, remainder taken from reference TRBV11-2 and TRBJ1-1, is EAGVAQSPRYKIIEKRQSVAFWCNPISGHATLYWYQQILGQGPKLLIQFQNNGVVDDSQLPKDRFSAERLKGVDSTLKIQPAKLEDSAVYLCASSLQANTEAFFGQGTRLTVV.